The clone carrying this TCR beta chain was recorded a few times. Since the CDR3 does not end with the conserved phenylalanine or tryptophan, this likely comes from a read error. The authors ran a second PCR of roughly 7 to 11 cycles using a sample-barcoded 5' primer and a J-beta primer mix. From the 5' RACE reads, TCRdb called clonotypes with MiXCR, one entry per CDR3 protein. The data show more than 1,000,000 distinct CDR3 sequences, with about 25% seen just once and approximately 0.7% held by the top ten. This entry comes from a study of blood T cells in healthy people across ages. Trimming took off 3 bases at V and 3 bases at J, with 11 bases between the two ends. From germline, CDR1 is SQVTM and CDR2 ANQGSEA. This CDR3 is 13 amino acids long. This sample was also put to use in a study of T cells of mothers and their children.

The rearrangement joins TRBV29-1 to TRBJ1-1, with D hard to call. Sequenced material: blood. The sequence derives from a girl aged 2 to 10 in good health. The CDR3 nucleotides are TGCAGCGTTGACTCCACCTGGGACACTGAAGCTTTCCTT. Amino acid sequence: CSVDSTWDTEAFL.